This TCR beta chain is drawn from a study of shared clonotypes between healthy human individuals. Germline CDR1 is SGHRS and CDR2 is YFSETQ. The CDR3 extends over 16 amino acids. Trimming took off 4 bases at V and 2 bases at J, with 18 bases between the two ends. The data were produced by immunoSEQ multiplex PCR, yet TCRdb's version contains in-frame clones alone and is incomplete. The sample contains 2 million to 2.5 million clones, around 95% of which appear only once. Sequenced sample: naive CD4+ T cells sorted from blood. Subset specified: CD45RA+ positively selected. The source of this sequence is a man younger than 35 in good health. J is TRBJ1-2 and V is TRBV5-1; D ambiguous. Here the CDR3 DNA reads TGCGCCAGCAGCCCCCGCTTACAGCAGGCGAACTATGGCTACACCTTC. Protein: CASSPRLQQANYGYTF.